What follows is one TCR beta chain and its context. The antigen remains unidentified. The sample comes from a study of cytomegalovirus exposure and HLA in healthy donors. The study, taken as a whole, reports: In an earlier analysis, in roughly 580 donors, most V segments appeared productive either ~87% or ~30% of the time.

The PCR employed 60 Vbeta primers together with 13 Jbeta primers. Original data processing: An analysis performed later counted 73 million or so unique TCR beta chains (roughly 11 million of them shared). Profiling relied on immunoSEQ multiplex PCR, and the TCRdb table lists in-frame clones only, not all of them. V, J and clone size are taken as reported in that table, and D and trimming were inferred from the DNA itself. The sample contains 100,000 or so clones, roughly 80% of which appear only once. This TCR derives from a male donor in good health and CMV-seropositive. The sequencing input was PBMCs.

CDR3 region: CSVEGGAGANTEAFF. CDR3 nucleotides: TGCAGCGTTGAAGGGGGAGCAGGGGCGAACACTGAAGCTTTCTTT. The rearrangement joins TRBV29-1 to TRBJ1-1, with TRBD1 as a possible D gene (6 bases). This CDR3 has 15 amino acids. The V and J ends lost 1 base and 1 base respectively, with 13 bases between them. Per germline, CDR1 SQVTM and CDR2 ANQGSEA.